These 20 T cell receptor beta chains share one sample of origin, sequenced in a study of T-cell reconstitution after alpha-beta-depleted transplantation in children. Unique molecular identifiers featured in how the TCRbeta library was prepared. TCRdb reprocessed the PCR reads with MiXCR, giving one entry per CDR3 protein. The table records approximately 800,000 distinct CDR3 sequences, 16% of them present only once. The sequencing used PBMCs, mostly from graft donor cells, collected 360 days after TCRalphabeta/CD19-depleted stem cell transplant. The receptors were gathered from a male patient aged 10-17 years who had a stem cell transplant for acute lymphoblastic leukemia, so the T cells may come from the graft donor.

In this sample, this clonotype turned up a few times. DNA of the CDR3: TGCGCCAGCAGCTTGGACAGTATCTCCTACGAGCAGTACTTC. Translation gives CASSLDSISYEQYF. This rearrangement joins TRBV5-1 to TRBJ2-7; unclear D gene. V shed 0 bases and J shed 0 bases, with 7 bases lying between them. The germline V gene encodes CDR1 SGHRS and CDR2 YFSETQ. The CDR3 totals 14 residues. Drawing the rest from reference TRBV5-1 and TRBJ2-7, the complete variable domain is KAGVTQTPRYLIKTRGQQVTLSCSPISGHRSVSWYQQTPGQGLQFLFEYFSETQRNKGNFPGRFSGRQFSNSRSEMNVSTLELGDSALYLCASSLDSISYEQYFGPGTRLTVT.

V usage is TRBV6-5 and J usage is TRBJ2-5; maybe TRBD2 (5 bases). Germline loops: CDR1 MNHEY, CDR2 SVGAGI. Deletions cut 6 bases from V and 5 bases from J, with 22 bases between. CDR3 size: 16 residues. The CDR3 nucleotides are TGTGCCAGCAGAAAACTAGGACCCTCTTCTGGGGAGACCCAGTACTTC. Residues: CASRKLGPSSGETQYF.

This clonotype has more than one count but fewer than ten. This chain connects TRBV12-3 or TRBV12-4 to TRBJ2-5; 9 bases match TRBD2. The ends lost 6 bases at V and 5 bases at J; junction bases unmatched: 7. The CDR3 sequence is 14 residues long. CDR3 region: CASRILAGGETQYF. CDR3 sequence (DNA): TGTGCCAGCAGGATACTAGCGGGCGGTGAGACCCAGTACTTC.

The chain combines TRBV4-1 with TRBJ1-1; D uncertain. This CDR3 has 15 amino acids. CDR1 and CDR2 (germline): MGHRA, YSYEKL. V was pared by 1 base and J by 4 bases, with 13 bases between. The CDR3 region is CASSQVGRQSTEAFF. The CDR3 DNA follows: TGCGCCAGCAGCCAAGTAGGGCGGCAGAGCACTGAAGCTTTCTTT.

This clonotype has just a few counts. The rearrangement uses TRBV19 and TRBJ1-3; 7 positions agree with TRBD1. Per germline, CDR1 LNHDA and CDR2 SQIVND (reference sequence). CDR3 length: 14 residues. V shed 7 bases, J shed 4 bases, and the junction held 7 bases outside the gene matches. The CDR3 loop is CASTSGGIGNTIYF. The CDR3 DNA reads TGTGCCAGTACCTCAGGGGGAATCGGAAACACCATATATTTT.

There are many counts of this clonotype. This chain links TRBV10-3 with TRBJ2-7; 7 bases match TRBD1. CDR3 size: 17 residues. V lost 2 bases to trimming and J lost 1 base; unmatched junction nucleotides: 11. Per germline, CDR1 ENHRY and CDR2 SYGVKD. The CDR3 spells CAISEHLRQGASYEQYF. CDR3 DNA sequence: TGTGCCATCAGTGAGCACCTACGACAGGGCGCTTCCTACGAGCAGTACTTC.

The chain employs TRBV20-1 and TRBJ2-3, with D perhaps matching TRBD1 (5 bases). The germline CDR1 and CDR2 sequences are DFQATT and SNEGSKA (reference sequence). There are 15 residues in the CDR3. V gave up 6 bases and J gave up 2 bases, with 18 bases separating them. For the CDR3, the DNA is TGCAGTGCAACAAACAGGCTGGTCCCCACAGATACGCAGTATTTT. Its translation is CSATNRLVPTDTQYF.

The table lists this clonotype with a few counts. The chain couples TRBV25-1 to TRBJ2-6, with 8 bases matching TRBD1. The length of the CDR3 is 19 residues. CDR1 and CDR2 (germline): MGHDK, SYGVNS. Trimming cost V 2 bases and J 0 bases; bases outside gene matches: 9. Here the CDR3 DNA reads TGTGCCAGCAGTGAACCACAGGGGGTCACTAACTCTGGGGCCAACGTCCTGACTTTC. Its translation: CASSEPQGVTNSGANVLTF.

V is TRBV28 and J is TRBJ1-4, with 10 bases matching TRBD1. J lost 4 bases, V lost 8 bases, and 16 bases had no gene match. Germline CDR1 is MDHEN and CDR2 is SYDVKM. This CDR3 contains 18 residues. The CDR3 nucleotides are TGTGCCAGCTCGGGATACGCGGTCAGGACAGGGGGTAATGAAAAACTGTTTTTT. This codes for CASSGYAVRTGGNEKLFF. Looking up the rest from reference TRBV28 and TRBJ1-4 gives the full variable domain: DVKVTQSSRYLVKRTGEKVFLECVQDMDHENMFWYRQDPGLGLRLIYFSYDVKMKEKGDIPEGYSVSREKKERFSLILESASTNQTSMYLCASSGYAVRTGGNEKLFFGSGTQLSVL.

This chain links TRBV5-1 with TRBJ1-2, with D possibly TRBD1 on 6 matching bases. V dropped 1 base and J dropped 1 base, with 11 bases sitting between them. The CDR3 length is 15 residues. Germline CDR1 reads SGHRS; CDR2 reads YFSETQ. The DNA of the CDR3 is TGCGCCAGCAGCTTGACCGGGGGCGGTAACTATGGCTACACCTTC. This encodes CASSLTGGGNYGYTF.

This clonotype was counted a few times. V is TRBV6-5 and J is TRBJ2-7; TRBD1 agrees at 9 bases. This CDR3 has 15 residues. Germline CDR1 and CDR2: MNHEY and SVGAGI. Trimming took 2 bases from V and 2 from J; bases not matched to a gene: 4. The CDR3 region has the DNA TGTGCCAGCAGTTACGGGGGACAGGGAACCTACGAGCAGTACTTC. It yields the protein CASSYGGQGTYEQYF.

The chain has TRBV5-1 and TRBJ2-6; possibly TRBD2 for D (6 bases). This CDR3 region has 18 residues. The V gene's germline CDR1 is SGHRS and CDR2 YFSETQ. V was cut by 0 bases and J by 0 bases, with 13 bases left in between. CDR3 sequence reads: CASSLGGTASSGANVLTF. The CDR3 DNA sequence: TGCGCCAGCAGCTTGGGAGGGACTGCTTCCTCTGGGGCCAACGTCCTGACTTTC.

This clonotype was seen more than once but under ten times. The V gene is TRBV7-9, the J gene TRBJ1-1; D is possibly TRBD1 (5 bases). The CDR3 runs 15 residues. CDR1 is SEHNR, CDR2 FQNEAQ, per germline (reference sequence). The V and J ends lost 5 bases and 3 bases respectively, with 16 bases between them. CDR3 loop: CASSPLGGRDTEAFF. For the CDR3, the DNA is TGTGCCAGCAGCCCATTGGGGGGGAGAGACACTGAAGCTTTCTTT.

DNA of the CDR3: TGCGCCAGCAGCTTGGAGGGACCGGGTCAGCCCCAGCATTTT. Encoded protein: CASSLEGPGQPQHF. The chain is built from TRBV5-1 and TRBJ1-5, with a weak D call TRBD1 (5 bases). Germline V gives CDR1 SGHRS, CDR2 YFSETQ. V lost 0 bases, J lost 6 bases, and 10 bases lay in between. The CDR3 extends over 14 amino acids.

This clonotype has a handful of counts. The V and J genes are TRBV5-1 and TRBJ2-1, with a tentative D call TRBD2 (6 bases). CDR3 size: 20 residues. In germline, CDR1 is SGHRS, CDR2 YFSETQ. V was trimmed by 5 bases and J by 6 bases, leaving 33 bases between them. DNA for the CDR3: TGCGCCAGCAGGTTCGCTTCGGGAGCTCGGCTACTACGGGCTACCAATGAGCAGTTCTTC. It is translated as CASRFASGARLLRATNEQFF.

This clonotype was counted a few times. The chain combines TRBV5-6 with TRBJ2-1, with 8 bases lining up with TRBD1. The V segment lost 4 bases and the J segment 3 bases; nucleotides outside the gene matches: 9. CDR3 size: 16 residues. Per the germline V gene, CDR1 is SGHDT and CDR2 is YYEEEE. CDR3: CASSLIPGQDYNEQFF. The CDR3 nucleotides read TGTGCCAGCAGCCTAATACCGGGACAGGACTACAATGAGCAGTTCTTC.

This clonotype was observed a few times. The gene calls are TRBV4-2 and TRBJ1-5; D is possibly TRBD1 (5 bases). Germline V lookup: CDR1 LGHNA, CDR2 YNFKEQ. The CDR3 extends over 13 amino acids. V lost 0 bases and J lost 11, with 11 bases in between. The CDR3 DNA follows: TGTGCCAGCAGCCAAGAGTTTGCGGGGGCCCAGCATTTT. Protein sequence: CASSQEFAGAQHF.

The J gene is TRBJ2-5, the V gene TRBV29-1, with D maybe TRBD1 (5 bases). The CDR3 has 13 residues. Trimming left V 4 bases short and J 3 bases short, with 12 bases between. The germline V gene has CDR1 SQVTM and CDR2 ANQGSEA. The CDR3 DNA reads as TGCAGCGTTGCCAGGGTTCGGGAAGAGACCCAGTACTTC. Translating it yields CSVARVREETQYF.

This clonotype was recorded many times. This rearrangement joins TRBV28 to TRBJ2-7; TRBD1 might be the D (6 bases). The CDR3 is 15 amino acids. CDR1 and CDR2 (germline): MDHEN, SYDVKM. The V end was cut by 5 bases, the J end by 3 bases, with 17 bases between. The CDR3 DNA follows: TGTGCCAGCAGTCGCAGACAGGCGTTTAACTACGAGCAGTACTTC. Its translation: CASSRRQAFNYEQYF.

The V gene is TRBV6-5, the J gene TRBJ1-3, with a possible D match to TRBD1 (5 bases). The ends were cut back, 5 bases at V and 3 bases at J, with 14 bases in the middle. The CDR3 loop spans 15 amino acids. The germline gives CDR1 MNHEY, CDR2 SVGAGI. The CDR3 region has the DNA TGTGCCAGCAGTCACCCTGGGGGGTTTGGAAACACCATATATTTT. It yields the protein CASSHPGGFGNTIYF.